The clone carrying this T cell receptor beta chain appeared a few times. What it binds is not known. These data are taken from a study of blood T cells in healthy people across ages. PCR was performed a second time for about 6 to 12 cycles using a sample-barcoded 5' primer and a J-beta primer mix. MiXCR, applied by TCRdb to the 5' RACE reads, yields one record per CDR3 protein. The data show about 800,000 distinct CDR3 sequences, with roughly 25% seen just once and under 4% held by the top ten. Study-wide results and caveats: Older age coincided with a roughly linear decline in TCR beta diversity per million T cells. Relative to aged donors, long-lived donors carried more naive CD4+ cells and displayed higher diversity.

Trimming took 5 bases from V and 0 from J; bases not matched to a gene: 9. The V gene's germline CDR1 is MNHEY and CDR2 SMNVEV (reference sequence). This CDR3 has 16 amino acids. These same data were also listed under a study on T cells of mothers and their children.

Source material: blood. This sequence originates from a boy aged 10-17 years in good health. The chain carries TRBV27 and TRBJ2-5; 7 bases align to TRBD1. CDR3 bases: TGTGCCAGCAGTCTCTGGGGACAGTTGTACCAAGAGACCCAGTACTTC. It codes for CASSLWGQLYQETQYF.